The entry below describes one TCR beta chain. This record belongs to a study of blood T cell repertoires in COVID-19. The overall study: There were acute and convalescent COVID-19 samples, and they came from the United States, Italy and Spain. PBMCs, B-cell-depleted T cells, or T cells were the source of the cDNA or gDNA that made up the material.

Original data processing: How many nucleated cells were present was estimated from reference gene primer amplification. Using immunoSEQ multiplex PCR, the repertoire was profiled, and TCRdb retains in-frame clones only, with some absent. The V and J calls and the clone size are those of that table, but D and trimming were determined from the DNA. Of about 75,000 clones in the sample, over 80% are singletons; the top ten hold roughly 6%. The CDR3 is 13 residues long. Germline CDR1 is LGHDT and CDR2 is YNNKEL (reference sequence). Trimming shortened V by 5 bases and J by 4 bases, and 12 bases separated the two germline ends.

This clonotype was obtained from a woman between 50 and 59 years old with acute or convalescent COVID-19. Sequenced input: peripheral blood. J is TRBJ2-7 and V is TRBV3-1 (or the pseudogene TRBV3-2); D may be TRBD1 (5 bases). The CDR3 sequence: CASSVGPGYEQYF. Here the CDR3 DNA reads TGTGCCAGCAGCGTGGGGCCCGGTTACGAGCAGTACTTC.